The present TCR beta chain was sequenced within a study of blood T cell repertoires in COVID-19. Study background: Acute and convalescent COVID-19 samples came from the United States, Italy and Spain. The analysed material was cDNA or gDNA that came from T cells, B-cell-depleted T cells, or PBMCs.

How the authors handled the data: Counts of nucleated cells, estimated from reference gene primer amplification, were obtained. The protocol was immunoSEQ multiplex PCR, while the TCRdb copy is restricted to in-frame clones and leaves out a portion. Clone size and V and J calls were adopted from that table, with D and trimming inferred from the DNA. The sample has some 28,000 clones; around 82% are singletons. CDR1 is ENHRY, CDR2 SYGVKD, per germline. With V trimmed by 4 bases and J by 0 bases, 6 bases remained unmatched. The CDR3 runs to 15 residues. This clone has only one observation. This clonotype was sampled from a man in his 70s with active COVID-19. The sample comprised peripheral blood. This chain connects TRBV10-3 to TRBJ2-7, with 7 bases fitting TRBD2. CDR3 sequence reads: CAISGDGGSSYEQYF. The CDR3 DNA sequence: TGTGCCATCAGTGGAGACGGGGGGAGCTCCTACGAGCAGTACTTC.